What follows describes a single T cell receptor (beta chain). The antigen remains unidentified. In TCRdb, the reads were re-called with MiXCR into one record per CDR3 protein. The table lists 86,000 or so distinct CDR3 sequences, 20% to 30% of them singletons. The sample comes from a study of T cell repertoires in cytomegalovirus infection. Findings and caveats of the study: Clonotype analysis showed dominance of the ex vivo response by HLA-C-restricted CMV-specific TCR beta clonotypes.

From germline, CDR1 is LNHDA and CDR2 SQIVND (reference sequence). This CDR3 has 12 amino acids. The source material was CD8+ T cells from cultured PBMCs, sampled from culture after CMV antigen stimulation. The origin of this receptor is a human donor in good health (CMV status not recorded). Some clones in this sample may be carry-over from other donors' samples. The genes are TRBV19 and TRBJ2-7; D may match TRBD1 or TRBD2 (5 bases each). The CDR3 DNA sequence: TGTGCAACGAGGGGCGGACAATGGGAGCAGTACTTC. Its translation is CATRGGQWEQYF.